The next 32 T cell receptor beta chains were all read from a single sample in a study of T cell changes during pregnancy in multiple sclerosis (dated by TCRdb to about 2019). The method behind the library was the immunoSEQ multiplex PCR assay. TCRdb carries this immuneACCESS record with in-frame sequences only. Its versions omit some clonotypes, under half of them owing to an unresolved V gene in the studies checked, with the rest unexplained. Present in this sample are approximately 69,000 clones, 94% of which were seen just once. The ten largest clones capture about 0.6% of the sample. The material sequenced was peripheral blood, taken in the third trimester of pregnancy. The receptors here all came from a female donor with multiple sclerosis, enrolled in a pregnancy study.

This chain connects TRBV4-2 to TRBJ2-3, with 11 bases aligning to TRBD2. The length of the CDR3 is 15 residues. V lost 4 bases and J lost 6; bases outside the gene matches: 6. The germline CDR1 and CDR2 sequences are LGHNA and YNFKEQ. The CDR3 loop reads CASSPGTSGWDTQYF. The CDR3 DNA is TGTGCCAGCAGCCCCGGGACTAGCGGCTGGGATACGCAGTATTTT.

The rearrangement joins TRBV10-3 to TRBJ2-5, with D tentatively TRBD2 (5 bases). Trimming left V 3 bases short and J 0 bases short, with 8 bases between. The CDR3 extends over 14 amino acids. Looked up from germline, CDR1 is ENHRY and CDR2 is SYGVKD. CDR3: CAISDSGNQETQYF. The CDR3 DNA sequence: TGTGCCATCAGTGACTCGGGGAACCAAGAGACCCAGTACTTC.

The chain couples TRBV4-3 to TRBJ1-4; a weak D match, TRBD1 (5 bases). V was shortened by 3 bases and J by 8 bases, with 19 bases between the two germline ends. The CDR3 totals 16 residues. The germline gives CDR1 LGHNA, CDR2 YSLEER. CDR3 loop: CASSHVKGSKKEKLFF. The CDR3 DNA follows: TGCGCCAGCAGCCACGTGAAGGGGTCTAAGAAGGAAAAACTGTTTTTT.

The chain combines TRBV7-9 with TRBJ1-1; 11 bases are a match to TRBD1. Germline CDR1 is SEHNR and CDR2 is FQNEAQ (reference sequence). V was pared by 7 bases and J by 1 base, with 5 bases of the junction left unmatched. The length of the CDR3 is 15 residues. CDR3 bases: TGTGCCAGCAACCTCGGGACAGGGGGGAACACTGAAGCTTTCTTT. Its protein product is CASNLGTGGNTEAFF.

This chain joins TRBV7-2 and TRBJ1-5, with D maybe TRBD1 (5 bases). V lost 1 base, J lost 2 bases, and 9 bases lay in between. The CDR3 contains 15 residues. From germline, CDR1 is SGHTA and CDR2 FQGNSA. The CDR3 is CASSLGGEGNQPQHF. CDR3 DNA sequence: TGTGCCAGCAGCTTAGGAGGGGAGGGCAATCAGCCCCAGCATTTT.

This chain links TRBV9 with TRBJ2-3, with TRBD2 identical over 12 bases. Germline CDR1 is SGDLS and CDR2 is YYNGEE. CDR3 size: 16 residues. With 3 bases clipped from V and 3 bases from J, the junction kept 5 bases outside the gene matches. CDR3: CASSDRTSGETDTQYF. The DNA for the CDR3 is TGTGCCAGCAGCGATCGGACTAGCGGGGAAACAGATACGCAGTATTTT.

The V gene is TRBV30, the J gene TRBJ1-3; TRBD1 might be the D (5 bases). The CDR3 is 16 amino acids. Per germline, CDR1 GTSNPN and CDR2 SVGIG (reference sequence). With 3 bases removed from V and 0 bases from J, the gap between germline ends came to 15 bases. CDR3 nucleotides: TGTGCCTGGAGAGACGCAGGGATTAACTCTGGAAACACCATATATTTT. The encoded protein is CAWRDAGINSGNTIYF. Filled out from reference TRBV30 and TRBJ1-3, the complete variable domain reads SQTIHQWPATLVQPVGSPLSLECTVEGTSNPNLYWYRQAAGRGLQLLFYSVGIGQISSEVPQNLSASRPQDRQFILSSKKLLLSDSGFYLCAWRDAGINSGNTIYFGEGSWLTVV.

The rearrangement joins TRBV11-2 to TRBJ1-2, with 7 bases fitting TRBD1. Germline-derived CDR1 and CDR2 are SGHAT and FQNNGV. Unmatched junction bases numbered 9, after V lost 5 bases and J lost 6 bases. This CDR3 is built from 14 residues. The CDR3 DNA reads TGTGCCAGCAGCGTATTCAGGGGGTTCGATGGCTACACCTTC. Residues: CASSVFRGFDGYTF.

The genes are TRBV19 and TRBJ1-2; TRBD1 matches 7 bases. Losses at the gene ends were 6 bases for V and 9 bases for J; bases not matched to a gene: 28. Germline CDR1 reads LNHDA; CDR2 reads SQIVND (reference sequence). The CDR3 consists of 19 residues. CDR3: CASSQHAGRGRGVRWSYTF. Written as DNA, the CDR3 is TGTGCCAGTAGCCAACATGCCGGAAGGGGGCGAGGAGTACGGTGGAGCTACACCTTC.

This rearrangement joins TRBV4-2 to TRBJ1-2, with 7 bases fitting TRBD1. Germline V gene lookup returns CDR1 LGHNA and CDR2 YNFKEQ. This CDR3 is 16 amino acids long. J lost 2 bases, V lost 5 bases, and 11 bases had no gene match. The CDR3 region is CASSLEVTGANYGYTF. For the CDR3, the DNA is TGTGCCAGCAGCTTGGAGGTAACAGGGGCCAACTATGGCTACACCTTC.

This clone was seen once. V gene TRBV7-8 combines with J gene TRBJ2-1, with TRBD2 matching 11 bases. Germline trimming cut 5 bases from V and 9 bases from J; bases unmatched to any gene: 9. Looked up from germline, CDR1 is SGHVS and CDR2 is FQNEAQ. The CDR3 runs to 15 residues. The CDR3 DNA reads TGTGCCAGCAGCACCGTAGCGGGGGGGCGTCGTGAGCAGTTCTTC. This encodes CASSTVAGGRREQFF.

The V gene is TRBV21-1, the J gene TRBJ2-3; the table names TRBD2, a call not compared with the DNA. TRBV21-1 is a documented pseudogene. The CDR3 is 14 amino acids. The chain's CDR3 is CASRGRRTTDTQYF. CDR3 sequence (DNA): TGTGCCAGCCGCGGGAGGCGGACCACAGATACGCAGTATTTT.

This clone has only a few counts. The genes are TRBV25-1 and TRBJ1-1; D unclear. The germline V gene has CDR1 MGHDK and CDR2 SYGVNS. The V gene lost 4 bases and the J gene lost 11 bases, with 14 bases spanning the gap. This CDR3 contains 12 residues. CDR3 amino acids: CASSGQVARAFF. The CDR3 coding sequence is TGTGCCAGCAGTGGCCAGGTAGCGAGGGCTTTCTTT. Together with reference TRBV25-1 and TRBJ1-1, the CDR3 gives the full variable domain: EADIYQTPRYLVIGTGKKITLECSQTMGHDKMYWYQQDPGMELHLIHYSYGVNSTEKGDLSSESTVSRIRTEHFPLTLESARPSHTSQYLCASSGQVARAFFGQGTRLTVV.

The gene calls are TRBV7-3 and TRBJ2-2; 7 bases line up with TRBD1. This CDR3 is 15 amino acids long. The germline gives CDR1 SGHTA, CDR2 FQGTGA. The ends lost 3 bases at V and 8 bases at J; junction bases unmatched: 9. The CDR3 DNA is TGTGCCAGCAGCTTTAATACAGGGGATAATGGGGAGCTGTTTTTT. It yields the protein CASSFNTGDNGELFF.

CDR3 amino acids: CASSLVTGKTGELFF. CDR3 coding DNA: TGTGCCAGCAGCTTAGTGACAGGAAAGACCGGGGAGCTGTTTTTT. V usage is TRBV7-8 and J usage is TRBJ2-2; TRBD1 is a possible D gene (6 bases). Germline loops: CDR1 SGHVS, CDR2 FQNEAQ. The V and J ends lost 1 base and 5 bases respectively, with 11 bases between them. CDR3 length: 15 amino acids.

V and J are TRBV7-9 and TRBJ1-2; D is uncertain. V was pared by 3 bases and J by 4 bases, with 15 bases between. CDR1 and CDR2 (germline): SEHNR, FQNEAQ (reference sequence). The CDR3 contains 15 residues. The CDR3 bases are TGTGCCAGCAGCTTCAAGGAGGAAAGAATCTATGGCTACACCTTC. It codes for CASSFKEERIYGYTF.

The genes are TRBV7-3 and TRBJ1-2; D unresolved. Between the trimmed V and J ends, which lost 3 bases and 7 bases, there was a span of 12 bases. This CDR3 contains 13 residues. The germline CDR1 and CDR2 sequences are SGHTA and FQGTGA. CDR3 loop: CASSLSVSSGYTF. Here the CDR3 DNA reads TGTGCCAGCAGCTTGAGCGTCTCCTCTGGCTACACCTTC.

CDR3 loop: CASSIAVRAKGTQYF. CDR3 coding DNA: TGTGCCAGTAGTATAGCTGTGAGGGCCAAAGGGACCCAGTACTTC. This chain links TRBV19 with TRBJ2-5; possibly TRBD2 for D (5 bases). This CDR3 has 15 amino acids. Trimming pared 1 base from V and 7 bases from J, leaving 16 bases between. The V gene's germline CDR1 is LNHDA and CDR2 SQIVND (reference sequence).

The rearrangement joins TRBV6-5 to TRBJ1-4; 8 bases are a match to TRBD1. Germline loops: CDR1 MNHEY, CDR2 SVGAGI. V gave up 6 bases and J gave up 8 bases; unmatched junction bases: 8. The CDR3 has 14 amino acids. CDR3 in amino acids: CASRRGQGREKLFF. CDR3 nucleotide sequence: TGTGCCAGCAGACGCGGACAGGGACGGGAAAAACTGTTTTTT.

This clone turned up a few times. The chain joins TRBV7-9 to TRBJ1-5; 9 bases map to TRBD1. The CDR3 totals 16 residues. Germline V gives CDR1 SEHNR, CDR2 FQNEAQ (reference sequence). J lost 7 bases, V lost 4 bases, and 11 bases had no gene match. The CDR3 DNA follows: TGTGCCAGCAGCTCACGGGGACAGGGTAAGGGACAGCCCCAGCATTTT. It encodes CASSSRGQGKGQPQHF.

This sequence joins TRBV21-1 and TRBJ2-7; the table's D gene call, TRBD1, was not cross checked with the DNA. TRBV21-1 is recorded as a pseudogene. The CDR3 totals 15 residues. The CDR3 loop is CASSQLDRGHHEQYF. CDR3 in DNA: TGTGCCAGCAGCCAACTGGACAGGGGGCACCACGAGCAGTACTTC.

This rearrangement joins TRBV19 to TRBJ1-5; D possibly corresponds to TRBD1 (6 bases). The CDR3 sequence is 16 residues long. The germline V gene encodes CDR1 LNHDA and CDR2 SQIVND (reference sequence). The V end was cut by 7 bases, the J end by 3 bases, with 19 bases between. The CDR3 DNA follows: TGTGCCAGTACCCCGGACAGCCCAATGGCCAATCAGCCCCAGCATTTT. This translates into CASTPDSPMANQPQHF.

The count of this clone is one. J is TRBJ2-3 and V is TRBV29-1, with TRBD1 as a possible D gene (7 bases). V lost 4 bases to trimming and J lost 1 base, with 12 bases between them. This CDR3 has 14 residues. In germline, CDR1 is SQVTM, CDR2 ANQGSEA. CDR3 in amino acids: CSVVRRGGTDTQYF. CDR3 nucleotides: TGCAGCGTTGTCCGCAGGGGGGGCACAGATACGCAGTATTTT.

The chain recombines TRBV19 with TRBJ2-7, with D possibly TRBD1 on 5 matching bases. Germline V CDR1 and CDR2: LNHDA, SQIVND (reference sequence). The CDR3 is made up of 14 amino acids. The ends were cut back, 1 base at V and 2 bases at J, with 9 bases in the middle. CDR3: CASSIVDSAYEQYF. Here the CDR3 DNA reads TGTGCCAGTAGTATAGTCGACAGCGCCTACGAGCAGTACTTC.

This sequence joins TRBV2 and TRBJ2-3; the match to TRBD1 covers 9 bases. V lost 6 bases and J lost 4; bases outside the gene matches: 11. The length of the CDR3 is 16 residues. Germline CDR1 reads SNHLY; CDR2 reads FYNNEI. The CDR3: CASRGLGQGSADTQYF. The CDR3 nucleotides are TGTGCCAGCAGGGGGCTGGGACAGGGTAGCGCAGATACGCAGTATTTT.

V is TRBV30 and J is TRBJ1-4; possibly TRBD1 for D (6 bases). Trimming left V 0 bases short and J 8 bases short, with 13 bases between. This CDR3 region has 14 residues. From germline, CDR1 is GTSNPN and CDR2 SVGIG (reference sequence). The CDR3 is CAWSVGGAGEKLFF. In DNA, the CDR3 is TGTGCCTGGAGTGTAGGGGGGGCGGGGGAAAAACTGTTTTTT.

The chain couples TRBV19 to TRBJ2-6; 9 bases are shared with TRBD1. The CDR3 consists of 18 residues. The V and J ends lost 3 bases and 1 base, in that order; junction bases with no gene match: 7. CDR1 and CDR2 from the germline V gene are LNHDA and SQIVND (reference sequence). The CDR3 reads CASSIFQQGASGANVLTF. The CDR3 nucleotides are TGTGCCAGTAGTATCTTCCAACAGGGGGCGTCTGGGGCCAACGTCCTGACTTTC.

J is TRBJ2-7 and V is TRBV9; tentatively, D is TRBD1 (5 bases). The length of the CDR3 is 16 residues. Trimming took off 1 base at V and 2 bases at J, with 16 bases between the two ends. CDR1 SGDLS and CDR2 YYNGEE come from the germline V gene. CDR3 residues: CASSVQGLTNTYEQYF. DNA of the CDR3: TGTGCCAGCAGCGTACAGGGCTTAACGAACACCTACGAGCAGTACTTC. Together with reference TRBV9 and TRBJ2-7, the CDR3 gives the full variable domain: DSGVTQTPKHLITATGQRVTLRCSPRSGDLSVYWYQQSLDQGLQFLIQYYNGEERAKGNILERFSAQQFPDLHSELNLSSLELGDSALYFCASSVQGLTNTYEQYFGPGTRLTVT.

The genes are TRBV7-9 and TRBJ1-2, with TRBD1 identical over 7 bases. Germline lookup yields CDR1 SEHNR and CDR2 FQNEAQ (reference sequence). The V segment lost 5 bases and the J segment 2 bases; nucleotides outside the gene matches: 11. The CDR3 covers 16 residues. CDR3 sequence: CASSQAGQARNYGYTF. CDR3 nucleotide sequence: TGTGCCAGCAGCCAAGCCGGACAGGCCCGAAACTATGGCTACACCTTC.

The chain uses TRBV6-5 and TRBJ1-2, with 7 bases fitting TRBD1. J was trimmed by 7 bases and V by 6 bases; bases with no gene match: 14. CDR1 is MNHEY and CDR2 is SVGAGI in the germline V gene. CDR3 length: 15 residues. The DNA of the CDR3 is TGTGCCAGCAGGGGTAGGGGGCCCTACGCGGGTGGCTACACCTTC. Translated: CASRGRGPYAGGYTF.

The rearrangement uses TRBV7-3 and TRBJ2-3; D unresolved. The CDR3 runs 12 residues. V shed 5 bases and J shed 4 bases, with 7 bases lying between them. Germline assignment: CDR1 SGHTA and CDR2 FQGTGA. CDR3 in DNA: TGTGCCAGCAGCCCCCCGGCAGATACGCAGTATTTT. Translated: CASSPPADTQYF.

The CDR3 reads CASSLTVYGYTF. The CDR3 DNA reads as TGTGCCAGCAGCTTGACAGTCTATGGCTACACCTTC. The chain is built from TRBV7-2 and TRBJ1-2; perhaps TRBD1 as D (5 bases). The CDR3 has 12 amino acids. Germline V gene lookup returns CDR1 SGHTA and CDR2 FQGNSA. Trimming stripped 3 bases from V and 4 bases from J, with 6 bases between.